Below, 26 T cell receptor beta chains from the same sample are listed, as sequenced in a study of cytomegalovirus exposure and HLA in healthy donors. The PCR employed 60 Vbeta primers together with 13 Jbeta primers. Measured with immunoSEQ multiplex PCR; TCRdb has only the in-frame clones, and not every one. The sample consists of some 110,000 clones, 60% to 80% of them appearing once. The sequenced sample was PBMCs. These receptors were obtained from a female donor in good health and CMV-seronegative.

The chain joins TRBV7-9 to TRBJ2-7, with D uncertain. V was clipped by 3 bases and J by 2 bases, with 11 bases between them. The CDR3 runs to 14 residues. In germline, CDR1 is SEHNR, CDR2 FQNEAQ (reference sequence). In DNA form, the CDR3 reads TGTGCCAGCAGCTTTTCCGGGTTGCCCTACGAGCAGTACTTC. It yields the protein CASSFSGLPYEQYF.

The chain combines TRBV10-3 with TRBJ2-3; D unclear. Deletions cut 5 bases from V and 2 bases from J, with 8 bases between. The CDR3 runs to 13 residues. CDR1 is ENHRY and CDR2 is SYGVKD in the germline V gene. In nucleotides, the CDR3 is TGTGCCATCAGTTTAGATTTCACAGATACGCAGTATTTT. Translated, it gives CAISLDFTDTQYF.

The chain combines TRBV5-5 with TRBJ2-3; 7 bases are shared with TRBD2. CDR1 and CDR2 from the germline V gene are SGHKS and YYEKEE (reference sequence). CDR3 size: 15 residues. The J segment lost 2 bases and the V segment lost 1 base, leaving 4 bases of the junction unmatched. CDR3 sequence (DNA): TGTGCCAGCAGCTTGTCTGCGGGAGCCACAGATACGCAGTATTTT. Translating it yields CASSLSAGATDTQYF.

CDR3 in amino acids: CASSLGQGASTDTQYF. The CDR3 DNA reads as TGTGCCAGCAGCTTAGGGCAGGGGGCGAGCACAGATACGCAGTATTTT. The rearrangement links TRBV13 to TRBJ2-3, with 8 bases lining up with TRBD1. Germline CDR1 is PRHDT and CDR2 is FYEKMQ (reference sequence). Trimming at V came to 0 bases and at J to 0 bases, leaving 2 bases not matched to a gene. This CDR3 is built from 16 residues.

The V and J genes are TRBV19 and TRBJ1-2, with 9 bases that match TRBD1. V trimming: 9 bases; J trimming: 3 bases; junction bases outside the gene matches: 5. CDR3 size: 13 residues. CDR1 is LNHDA and CDR2 is SQIVND in the germline V gene (reference sequence). The CDR3: CASHRQGDYGYTF. The CDR3 DNA follows: TGTGCCAGCCACCGACAGGGGGACTATGGCTACACCTTC.

This sequence joins TRBV15 and TRBJ2-7; the match to TRBD2 covers 9 bases. V lost 0 bases to trimming and J lost 4 bases; unmatched junction nucleotides: 10. The CDR3 contains 17 residues. Looked up from germline, CDR1 is LNHNV and CDR2 is YYDKDF (reference sequence). The chain's CDR3 is CATSRDSAGGGGYEQYF. DNA of the CDR3: TGTGCCACCAGCAGAGATTCAGCGGGAGGAGGAGGTTACGAGCAGTACTTC.

The V and J genes are TRBV19 and TRBJ2-2, with D perhaps TRBD2 (6 bases). The CDR3 covers 17 residues. Trimming removed 0 bases from V and 0 bases from J, with 11 bases in between. Germline-derived CDR1 and CDR2 are LNHDA and SQIVND (reference sequence). CDR3 nucleotides: TGTGCCAGTAGTATAGATCCGGGGGACCCGAACACCGGGGAGCTGTTTTTT. This sequence encodes CASSIDPGDPNTGELFF.

The J gene is TRBJ2-1, the V gene TRBV28, with 7 positions matching TRBD2. Per germline, CDR1 MDHEN and CDR2 SYDVKM. CDR3 size: 15 residues. With 5 bases clipped from V and 9 bases from J, the junction kept 13 bases outside the gene matches. The CDR3 region has the DNA TGTGCCAGCAGTGACCTGACTAGCTGGCGGGTTGAGCAGTTCTTC. It codes for CASSDLTSWRVEQFF.

This sequence joins TRBV7-8 and TRBJ1-5, with 7 bases matching TRBD1. The CDR3 contains 16 residues. The germline V gene has CDR1 SGHVS and CDR2 FQNEAQ. Unmatched junction bases numbered 8, after V lost 3 bases and J lost 3 bases. CDR3 sequence (DNA): TGTGCCAGCAGCTTCGGGACAGCGAAAGTCAATCAGCCCCAGCATTTT. Protein: CASSFGTAKVNQPQHF.

V is TRBV7-9 and J is TRBJ2-2; D unresolved. CDR3 length: 13 residues. Germline lookup yields CDR1 SEHNR and CDR2 FQNEAQ (reference sequence). Trimming pared 5 bases from V and 6 bases from J, leaving 10 bases between. The CDR3 DNA reads TGTGCCAGCAGCCCGCAAAGCCCCGGGGAGCTGTTTTTT. Protein product: CASSPQSPGELFF.

The rearrangement links TRBV15 to TRBJ1-2; TRBD1 is a possible D gene (6 bases). CDR1 and CDR2 (germline): LNHNV, YYDKDF (reference sequence). The CDR3 loop spans 15 amino acids. Trimming shortened V by 0 bases and J by 4 bases, and 12 bases separated the two germline ends. The CDR3 coding sequence is TGTGCCACCAGCAGAGATCGCGGCAGGGGCTATGGCTACACCTTC. Amino acids: CATSRDRGRGYGYTF.

This clone was counted a single time. Here the CDR3 reads CASSLVVRGSGANVLTF. CDR3 in DNA: TGCGCCAGCAGCTTGGTGGTCAGGGGATCTGGGGCCAACGTCCTGACTTTC. V gene TRBV5-1 combines with J gene TRBJ2-6, with D possibly being TRBD1 (6 bases). V gave up 0 bases and J gave up 1 base, with 11 bases separating them. Germline CDR1 and CDR2: SGHRS and YFSETQ. The CDR3 spans 17 residues.

The V call is TRBV28, the J call TRBJ2-1; the D gene is possibly TRBD2 (6 bases). V lost 5 bases and J lost 7, with 18 bases in between. The germline gives CDR1 MDHEN, CDR2 SYDVKM. The CDR3 totals 15 residues. The CDR3: CASSPTRSFGNEQFF. The CDR3 DNA reads TGTGCCAGCAGTCCGACTAGGAGTTTTGGTAATGAGCAGTTCTTC.

The V and J genes are TRBV7-2 and TRBJ2-1; D is undetermined. Germline V gene data show CDR1 as SGHTA and CDR2 as FQGNSA. Trimming stripped 1 base from V and 10 bases from J, with 11 bases between. The CDR3 is 13 residues long. The CDR3 region has the DNA TGTGCCAGCAGCTTAGATTTCAGCGCCGAGCAGTTCTTC. The encoded protein is CASSLDFSAEQFF. The full variable domain, completed using reference TRBV7-2 and TRBJ2-1, is GAGVSQSPSNKVTEKGKDVELRCDPISGHTALYWYRQSLGQGLEFLIYFQGNSAPDKSGLPSDRFSAERTGGSVSTLTIQRTQQEDSAVYLCASSLDFSAEQFFGPGTRLTVL.

The genes are TRBV5-1 and TRBJ2-6; a weak D match, TRBD1 (6 bases). The CDR3 is 15 residues long. Between the trimmed V and J ends, which lost 4 bases and 0 bases, there was a span of 8 bases. Germline assignment: CDR1 SGHRS and CDR2 YFSETQ. The chain's CDR3 is CASSGQPSGANVLTF. CDR3 DNA: TGCGCCAGCAGCGGACAGCCCTCTGGGGCCAACGTCCTGACTTTC.

The chain joins TRBV7-8 to TRBJ2-7; the D is unclear. CDR1 and CDR2 from the germline V gene are SGHVS and FQNEAQ. This CDR3 contains 15 residues. Trimming cost V 0 bases and J 0 bases, with 9 bases left between them. DNA of the CDR3: TGTGCCAGCAGCTTAGCGAGCGTAGCCTCCTACGAGCAGTACTTC. This gives the protein CASSLASVASYEQYF.

The genes are TRBV6-5 and TRBJ2-7, with D possibly TRBD2 on 5 matching bases. This CDR3 spans 14 amino acids. Deletions cut 2 bases from V and 6 bases from J, with 14 bases between. Looked up from germline, CDR1 is MNHEY and CDR2 is SVGAGI. CDR3 sequence reads: CASSYSEAAGEQYF. The CDR3 nucleotides read TGTGCCAGCAGTTACAGCGAGGCGGCGGGCGAGCAGTACTTC.

This clone was seen only once. V gene TRBV7-2 combines with J gene TRBJ2-3; 8 bases are a match to TRBD1. With 5 bases clipped from V and 3 bases from J, the junction kept 7 bases outside the gene matches. Germline V gives CDR1 SGHTA, CDR2 FQGNSA. This CDR3 spans 15 amino acids. The CDR3 sequence is CASSGWQGATDTQYF. The CDR3 nucleotides read TGTGCCAGCAGCGGGTGGCAGGGGGCAACAGATACGCAGTATTTT.

The J gene is TRBJ2-7, the V gene TRBV7-3, with D possibly TRBD1 on 5 matching bases. CDR3 length equals 13 residues. Trimming shortened V by 5 bases and J by 0 bases, and 8 bases separated the two germline ends. Germline CDR1 and CDR2: SGHTA and FQGTGA. The chain's CDR3 is CASSRGSSYEQYF. In DNA, the CDR3 is TGTGCCAGCAGCAGGGGCTCCTCCTACGAGCAGTACTTC.

V gene TRBV15 combines with J gene TRBJ1-2; 7 nucleotides line up with TRBD1. Looked up from germline, CDR1 is LNHNV and CDR2 is YYDKDF (reference sequence). Germline trimming cut 1 base from V and 8 bases from J; bases unmatched to any gene: 7. CDR3 length: 14 amino acids. The CDR3, as DNA: TGTGCCACCAGCAGAGGGGACAGCACGGTGGGCTACACCTTC. This translates into CATSRGDSTVGYTF.

V and J are TRBV18 and TRBJ2-3; possibly TRBD2 for D (5 bases). This CDR3 contains 18 residues. Germline V gene sequence: CDR1 KGHSH, CDR2 LQKENI. Trimming left V 3 bases short and J 3 bases short, with 22 bases between. The DNA for the CDR3 is TGTGCCAGCTCACCTACTCCCAGCGGCCTCGGATCTACAGATACGCAGTATTTT. As protein: CASSPTPSGLGSTDTQYF.

The chain couples TRBV9 to TRBJ2-3; 7 bases fit TRBD1. V shed 5 bases and J 2 bases; nucleotides not matched to a gene: 14. Germline V gene sequence: CDR1 SGDLS, CDR2 YYNGEE. CDR3 size: 17 residues. Here the CDR3 DNA reads TGTGCCAGCAGTGAAAACAGGGGTGGAGAATCCACAGATACGCAGTATTTT. Encoded protein: CASSENRGGESTDTQYF. The variable domain in full, completed from reference TRBV9 and TRBJ2-3, reads DSGVTQTPKHLITATGQRVTLRCSPRSGDLSVYWYQQSLDQGLQFLIQYYNGEERAKGNILERFSAQQFPDLHSELNLSSLELGDSALYFCASSENRGGESTDTQYFGPGTRLTVL.

This clone was seen a handful of times. The chain employs TRBV7-6 and TRBJ2-1, with D possibly being TRBD1 (5 bases). The CDR3 is made up of 11 amino acids. V lost 3 bases and J 10 bases, leaving 7 bases between the germline ends. Germline assignment: CDR1 SGHVS and CDR2 FNYEAQ. In nucleotides, the CDR3 is TGTGCCAGCAGCTTCAGGGAAGAGCAGTTCTTC. Residues: CASSFREEQFF.

The chain combines TRBV14 with TRBJ2-5, with TRBD1 matching 7 bases. The germline V gene has CDR1 SGHDN and CDR2 FVKESK. This CDR3 comprises 15 residues. Trimming at V came to 1 base and at J to 1 base, leaving 3 bases not matched to a gene. The CDR3 sequence: CASSQGRQGQETQYF. The CDR3 DNA follows: TGTGCCAGCAGCCAAGGAAGACAGGGCCAAGAGACCCAGTACTTC.

V gene TRBV4-1 combines with J gene TRBJ2-4, with D tentatively TRBD2 (5 bases). Between the trimmed V and J ends, which lost 4 bases and 12 bases, there was a span of 19 bases. The CDR3 loop spans 14 amino acids. Germline CDR1 is MGHRA and CDR2 is YSYEKL. The CDR3 here is CASSRPPDYVGQYF. Here the CDR3 DNA reads TGCGCCAGCAGCCGACCCCCTGACTATGTGGGTCAGTACTTC.

The chain carries TRBV10-3 and TRBJ2-7, with TRBD1 identical over 9 bases. The CDR3 is 14 residues long. Per germline, CDR1 ENHRY and CDR2 SYGVKD. The ends lost 6 bases at V and 1 base at J; junction bases unmatched: 4. The CDR3 loop reads CAIREGQGSYEQYF. CDR3 sequence (DNA): TGTGCCATCAGAGAGGGACAGGGATCCTACGAGCAGTACTTC.